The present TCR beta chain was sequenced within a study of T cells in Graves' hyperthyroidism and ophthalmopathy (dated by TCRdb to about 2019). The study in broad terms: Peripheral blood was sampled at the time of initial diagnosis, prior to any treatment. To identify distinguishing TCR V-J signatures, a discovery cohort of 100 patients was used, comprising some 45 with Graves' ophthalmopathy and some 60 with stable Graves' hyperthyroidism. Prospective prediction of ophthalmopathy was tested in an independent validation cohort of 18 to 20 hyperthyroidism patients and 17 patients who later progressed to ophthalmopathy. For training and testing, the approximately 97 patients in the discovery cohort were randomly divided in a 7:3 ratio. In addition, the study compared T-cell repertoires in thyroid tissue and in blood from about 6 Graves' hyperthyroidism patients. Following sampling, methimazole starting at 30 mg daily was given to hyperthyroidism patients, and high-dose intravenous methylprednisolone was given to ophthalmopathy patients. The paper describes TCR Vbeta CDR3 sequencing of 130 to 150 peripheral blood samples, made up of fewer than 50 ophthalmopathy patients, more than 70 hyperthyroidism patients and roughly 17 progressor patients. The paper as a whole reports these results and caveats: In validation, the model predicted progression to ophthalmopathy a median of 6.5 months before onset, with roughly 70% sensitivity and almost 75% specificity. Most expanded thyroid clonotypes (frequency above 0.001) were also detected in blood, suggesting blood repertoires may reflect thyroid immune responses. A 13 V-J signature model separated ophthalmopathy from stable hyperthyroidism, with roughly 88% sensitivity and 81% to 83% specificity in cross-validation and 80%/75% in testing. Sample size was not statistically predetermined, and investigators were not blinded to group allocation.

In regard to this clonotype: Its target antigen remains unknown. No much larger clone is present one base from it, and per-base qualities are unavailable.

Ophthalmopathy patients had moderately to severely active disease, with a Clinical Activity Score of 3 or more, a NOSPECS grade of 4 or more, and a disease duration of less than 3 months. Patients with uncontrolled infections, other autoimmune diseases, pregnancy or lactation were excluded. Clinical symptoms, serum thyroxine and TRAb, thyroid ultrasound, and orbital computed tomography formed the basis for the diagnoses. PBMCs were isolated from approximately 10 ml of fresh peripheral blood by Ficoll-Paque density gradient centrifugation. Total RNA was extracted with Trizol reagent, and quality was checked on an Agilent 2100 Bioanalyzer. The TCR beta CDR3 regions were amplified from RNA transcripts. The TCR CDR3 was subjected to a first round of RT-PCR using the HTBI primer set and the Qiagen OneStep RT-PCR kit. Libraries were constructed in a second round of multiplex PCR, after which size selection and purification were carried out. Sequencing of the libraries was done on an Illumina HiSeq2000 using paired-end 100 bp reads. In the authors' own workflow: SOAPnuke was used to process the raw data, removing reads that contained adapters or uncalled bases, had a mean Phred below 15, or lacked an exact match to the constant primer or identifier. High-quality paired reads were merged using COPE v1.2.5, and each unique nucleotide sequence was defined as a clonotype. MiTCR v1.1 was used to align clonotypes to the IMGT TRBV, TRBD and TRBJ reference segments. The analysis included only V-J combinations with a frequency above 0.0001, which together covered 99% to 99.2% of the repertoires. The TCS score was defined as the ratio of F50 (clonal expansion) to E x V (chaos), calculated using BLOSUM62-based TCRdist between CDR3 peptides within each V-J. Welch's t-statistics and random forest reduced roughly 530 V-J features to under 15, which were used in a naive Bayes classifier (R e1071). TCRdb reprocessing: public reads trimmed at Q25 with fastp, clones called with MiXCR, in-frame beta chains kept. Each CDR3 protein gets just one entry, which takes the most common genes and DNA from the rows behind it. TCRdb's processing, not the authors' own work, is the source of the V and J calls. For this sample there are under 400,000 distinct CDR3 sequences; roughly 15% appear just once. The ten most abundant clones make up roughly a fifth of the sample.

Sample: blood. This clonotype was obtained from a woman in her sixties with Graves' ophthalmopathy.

This receptor has the CDR3 CASSSDRSHTDTQYF. In nucleotides, the sequence is TGTGCCAGCAGCTCGGACAGGTCCCACACAGATACGCAGTATTTT. The V and J genes are TRBV7-6 and TRBJ2-3, with 7 bases in between that match TRBD1. Spanning cysteine to phenylalanine, the CDR3 consists of 15 amino acids. CDR3 DNA is the only sequence kept; it has 45 bases, read in frame from the first base. CDR1 is given as SGHVS and CDR2 as FNYEAQ, both from the germline V gene. Trimming leaves V shorter by 4 bases and J shorter by 2 bases, with the junction holding 6 bases beyond the gene matches.